This T cell receptor beta chain comes out of a study of cytomegalovirus exposure and HLA in healthy donors. Whole-study context: Earlier, fewer than 130 million unique TCR beta sequences were recovered from around 190 million T cells by an analysis.

Germline CDR1 and CDR2: LNHDA and SQIVND (reference sequence). CDR3 length: 15 residues. V trimming: 6 bases; J trimming: 7 bases; junction bases outside the gene matches: 11. 60 Vbeta and 13 Jbeta primers were used in PCR. Profiling relied on immunoSEQ multiplex PCR, and the TCRdb table lists in-frame clones only, not all of them. Of some 65,000 clones listed, around 68% are singletons. Findings and caveats of the study: Within an earlier analysis, most TCR beta V segments proved productive either about 87% or about 30% of the time. Later findings reportedly placed an Asian-associated ancestry cluster below the roughly 660-donor mean for N-insertions.

About this clone: The antigen is undetermined.

The sequencing sample was made of PBMCs. V gene TRBV19 combines with J gene TRBJ1-2, with 10 positions matching TRBD1. The receptor comes from a man aged 45-65 years in good health and CMV-seropositive. Here the CDR3 DNA reads TGTGCCAGTAGGGCCGGGACAGGGGATTTTTTTGGCTACACCTTC. Translating it yields CASRAGTGDFFGYTF.